What follows are 4 T cell receptor beta chains derived from one specimen sequenced in a study of blood T cell repertoires in COVID-19. Only in-frame clones appear in the TCRdb table, and some are missing; sequencing was by immunoSEQ multiplex PCR. This table holds some 50,000 clones, 80% to 90% found once. Sequences were obtained from peripheral blood. The receptors originated from a woman over 75 with acute or convalescent COVID-19.

The chain combines TRBV2 with TRBJ1-6; 7 bases match TRBD1. The CDR3 is 15 amino acids. Germline lookup yields CDR1 SNHLY and CDR2 FYNNEI. Trimming cost V 6 bases and J 10 bases; bases outside gene matches: 12. The CDR3 DNA sequence: TGTGCCAGCAGGCCGACAGGGTTTCGATCGTCACCCCTCCACTTT. Amino acid sequence: CASRPTGFRSSPLHF.

V and J are TRBV6-5 and TRBJ1-4, with D possibly being TRBD1 (6 bases). The germline V gene encodes CDR1 MNHEY and CDR2 SVGAGI. The CDR3 has 14 amino acids. Trimming took off 2 bases at V and 8 bases at J, with 12 bases between the two ends. The CDR3 region has the DNA TGTGCCAGCAGTTACCAGGGGTTGCGGGAAAAACTGTTTTTT. Translating it yields CASSYQGLREKLFF.

In this sample, this clone turned up once. The chain couples TRBV3-1 (or the pseudogene TRBV3-2) to TRBJ2-1, with D tentatively TRBD2 (5 bases). Germline lookup yields CDR1 LGHDT and CDR2 YNNKEL (reference sequence). CDR3 length: 14 residues. Trimming left V 0 bases short and J 9 bases short, with 12 bases between. CDR3 protein: CASSQEVGSGEQFF. The CDR3 DNA reads as TGTGCCAGCAGCCAAGAGGTGGGGAGTGGTGAGCAGTTCTTC.

This chain joins TRBV30 and TRBJ1-1; D is possibly TRBD1 (6 bases). The CDR3 loop spans 15 amino acids. Germline V gene data show CDR1 as GTSNPN and CDR2 as SVGIG (reference sequence). Trimming removed 5 bases at V and 3 bases at J, with 19 bases between. CDR3 loop: CAWLKGGGGYTEAFF. Written as DNA, the CDR3 is TGTGCCTGGCTCAAAGGGGGGGGCGGGTACACTGAAGCTTTCTTT.